A single sample gave rise to the 30 T cell receptor beta chains below, sequenced in a study of cytomegalovirus exposure and HLA in healthy donors. The PCR employed 60 Vbeta primers together with 13 Jbeta primers. Clones were read by immunoSEQ multiplex PCR, and TCRdb kept only the in-frame ones, dropping some. The sample shows 150,000 to 200,000 clones, 75% to 90% of them seen only once. The material sequenced was PBMCs. These receptors came from a man in his forties in good health and CMV-seropositive.

With regard to this clone: Within the sample, other DNA sequences also encode this same CDR3. The gene calls are TRBV30 and TRBJ2-5; D remains ambiguous. The CDR3 has 11 amino acids. V lost 0 bases, J lost 5 bases, and 4 bases lay in between. The germline gives CDR1 GTSNPN, CDR2 SVGIG (reference sequence). The CDR3 sequence: CAWSVRETQYF. DNA for the CDR3: TGTGCCTGGAGTGTACGGGAGACCCAGTACTTC. The whole variable domain, filled in from reference TRBV30 and TRBJ2-5, reads SQTIHQWPATLVQPVGSPLSLECTVEGTSNPNLYWYRQAAGRGLQLLFYSVGIGQISSEVPQNLSASRPQDRQFILSSKKLLLSDSGFYLCAWSVRETQYFGPGTRLLVL.

On this clone: The junction does not match germline at one end; this may be a read error. The chain combines TRBV4-1 with TRBJ1-1; 9 nucleotides match TRBD1. Per germline, CDR1 MGHRA and CDR2 YSYEKL. The CDR3 runs 16 residues. The CDR3 reads CASGQARTGALTEAFF. DNA for the CDR3: TGCGCCAGCGGCCAAGCTCGGACAGGGGCGTTAACTGAAGCTTTCTTT.

This clone was counted once. CDR3 sequence: CSVEDPGTGVIGELFF. CDR3 sequence (DNA): TGCAGCGTTGAAGACCCCGGGACAGGGGTAATAGGGGAGCTGTTTTTT. The chain couples TRBV29-1 to TRBJ2-2; 10 nucleotides align to TRBD1. The V gene end was trimmed by 0 bases and the J gene end by 8 bases; junction bases not matched to a gene: 9. CDR3 length: 16 residues. Germline-derived CDR1 and CDR2 are SQVTM and ANQGSEA.

V is TRBV7-9 and J is TRBJ2-1; 8 bases match TRBD1. Trimming cost V 3 bases and J 3 bases; bases outside gene matches: 4. The germline V gene encodes CDR1 SEHNR and CDR2 FQNEAQ (reference sequence). This CDR3 comprises 15 residues. The CDR3 nucleotides read TGTGCCAGCAGCTTCCGACAGGGGCGCTACAATGAGCAGTTCTTC. As protein: CASSFRQGRYNEQFF.

The chain is built from TRBV6-6 and TRBJ2-1; 8 bases align to TRBD1. This CDR3 comprises 16 residues. The germline V gene encodes CDR1 MNHNY and CDR2 SVGAGI (reference sequence). The V and J ends lost 5 bases and 2 bases, in that order; junction bases with no gene match: 8. The CDR3 protein is CASSTQQGDPYNEQFF. The CDR3 DNA is TGTGCCAGCAGTACGCAACAGGGGGACCCCTACAATGAGCAGTTCTTC.

The chain has TRBV5-4 and TRBJ2-3; D may be TRBD2 (6 bases). Trimming pared 2 bases from V and 3 bases from J, leaving 16 bases between. CDR1 and CDR2 (germline): SGHNT, YYREEE (reference sequence). The CDR3 is 16 amino acids. The CDR3 DNA follows: TGTGCCAGCAGCTTCGCTAGTTTGGGGGGTACAGATACGCAGTATTTT. Protein product: CASSFASLGGTDTQYF.

The sample holds a few counts of this clone. The chain has TRBV18 and TRBJ1-2; D unresolved. The CDR3 loop spans 13 amino acids. The germline V and J ends were trimmed by 5 bases and 2 bases, with 9 bases remaining between them. CDR1 and CDR2 from the germline V gene are KGHSH and LQKENI. The CDR3 DNA is TGTGCCAGCTCAGTGACAAAGAACTATGGCTACACCTTC. Its protein product is CASSVTKNYGYTF.

The V and J genes are TRBV19 and TRBJ2-1; D is ambiguous. Germline loops: CDR1 LNHDA, CDR2 SQIVND (reference sequence). Trimming cost V 3 bases and J 7 bases, with 19 bases left between them. The CDR3 has 16 residues. DNA of the CDR3: TGTGCCAGTAGTATTGCGTTGGGCAGTTTGGCAAATGAGCAGTTCTTC. It specifies CASSIALGSLANEQFF.

J is TRBJ2-5 and V is TRBV7-9, with D perhaps TRBD1 (5 bases). The V gene lost 2 bases and the J gene lost 3 bases, with 13 bases spanning the gap. Germline V lookup: CDR1 SEHNR, CDR2 FQNEAQ (reference sequence). This CDR3 region has 15 residues. DNA for the CDR3: TGTGCCAGCAGCTTAAGTGTGGGGCAAGAAGAGACCCAGTACTTC. It codes for CASSLSVGQEETQYF.

The rearrangement uses TRBV27 and TRBJ2-2, with D perhaps TRBD1 (5 bases). Between the trimmed V and J ends, which lost 4 bases and 5 bases, there was a span of 14 bases. The CDR3 is made up of 15 amino acids. Per the germline V gene, CDR1 is MNHEY and CDR2 is SMNVEV (reference sequence). The DNA of the CDR3 is TGTGCCAGCAGTTCCCAGGGAATTGTAACCGGGGAGCTGTTTTTT. It is translated as CASSSQGIVTGELFF.

This sequence joins TRBV5-4 and TRBJ1-1; 8 bases line up with TRBD1. CDR1 SGHNT and CDR2 YYREEE come from the germline V gene (reference sequence). Unmatched junction bases numbered 5, after V lost 4 bases and J lost 6 bases. This CDR3 is 13 amino acids long. The CDR3 DNA sequence: TGTGCCAGCAGCAACGGACAGGGATCTGAAGCTTTCTTT. Its translation: CASSNGQGSEAFF.

V usage is TRBV7-9 and J usage is TRBJ2-3, with D unresolved. Germline lookup yields CDR1 SEHNR and CDR2 FQNEAQ (reference sequence). The CDR3 runs 14 residues. The V gene lost 1 base and the J gene lost 6 bases, with 11 bases spanning the gap. CDR3 region: CASSLVPFEDTQYF. CDR3 nucleotide sequence: TGTGCCAGCAGCTTAGTCCCGTTTGAGGATACGCAGTATTTT.

This chain joins TRBV19 and TRBJ1-5, with D perhaps TRBD1 (6 bases). The CDR3 length is 16 residues. The germline V and J ends were trimmed by 3 bases and 1 base, with 13 bases remaining between them. Germline loops: CDR1 LNHDA, CDR2 SQIVND (reference sequence). For the CDR3, the DNA is TGTGCCAGTAGTATTAGGGCAGGGGAAAGCAATCAGCCCCAGCATTTT. Its protein is CASSIRAGESNQPQHF.

This clone was seen just once. The chain couples TRBV9 to TRBJ2-6, with 9 nucleotides matching TRBD2. The CDR3 sequence is 19 residues long. Trimming removed 1 base from V and 0 bases from J; junction bases left unmatched: 8. Germline V gene sequence: CDR1 SGDLS, CDR2 YYNGEE. The CDR3, as DNA: TGTGCCAGCAGCGTATCCGCGGGGGGGGTACTCTCTGGGGCCAACGTCCTGACTTTC. Amino acids: CASSVSAGGVLSGANVLTF.

The chain links TRBV6-5 to TRBJ2-7; D might be TRBD1 (6 bases). Looked up from germline, CDR1 is MNHEY and CDR2 is SVGAGI. The V end was cut by 5 bases, the J end by 0 bases, with 14 bases between. The CDR3 has 15 residues. The CDR3 sequence is CASSPIQGSSYEQYF. CDR3 in DNA: TGTGCCAGCAGTCCAATACAGGGCTCCTCCTACGAGCAGTACTTC.

The rearrangement uses TRBV7-6 and TRBJ2-5; D might be TRBD1 (6 bases). Germline-derived CDR1 and CDR2 are SGHVS and FNYEAQ. The CDR3 consists of 15 residues. The ends were cut back, 6 bases at V and 1 base at J, with 15 bases in the middle. The CDR3 region is CASRKGWDIQETQYF. The CDR3 DNA is TGTGCCAGCAGGAAGGGGTGGGACATCCAAGAGACCCAGTACTTC. Full variable domain (missing parts from reference TRBV7-6 and TRBJ2-5): GAGVSQSPRYKVTKRGQDVALRCDPISGHVSLYWYRQALGQGPEFLTYFNYEAQQDKSGLPNDRFSAERPEGSISTLTIQRTEQRDSAMYRCASRKGWDIQETQYFGPGTRLLVL.

The chain combines TRBV6-1 with TRBJ2-2; weak D call: TRBD2 (6 bases). V gave up 2 bases and J gave up 7 bases, with 20 bases separating them. CDR1 MNHNS and CDR2 SASEGT come from the germline V gene. This CDR3 spans 17 amino acids. The CDR3 is CASSEIIGGSRIGELFF. The CDR3 DNA follows: TGTGCCAGCAGTGAAATCATTGGGGGGTCACGGATCGGGGAGCTGTTTTTT.

The chain joins TRBV7-8 to TRBJ1-5; 8 positions match TRBD1. CDR1 SGHVS and CDR2 FQNEAQ come from the germline V gene. V shed 2 bases and J 6 bases; nucleotides not matched to a gene: 9. The length of the CDR3 is 16 residues. Written as DNA, the CDR3 is TGTGCCAGCAGCTTATGGGACAGGATAGCGGGTCAGCCCCAGCATTTT. Translated: CASSLWDRIAGQPQHF.

J is TRBJ1-4 and V is TRBV5-1; D might be TRBD1 (5 bases). The CDR3 spans 15 residues. V was clipped by 4 bases and J by 0 bases, with 10 bases between them. Germline lookup yields CDR1 SGHRS and CDR2 YFSETQ. The CDR3 protein is CASSPGGATNEKLFF. The CDR3 region has the DNA TGCGCCAGCAGCCCCGGGGGTGCAACTAATGAAAAACTGTTTTTT.

The chain links TRBV9 to TRBJ2-2; 7 nucleotides line up with TRBD1. V was clipped by 5 bases and J by 3 bases; unmatched bases: 7. The CDR3 spans 15 residues. Per the germline V gene, CDR1 is SGDLS and CDR2 is YYNGEE. The CDR3 loop is CASSEQGQHTGELFF. CDR3 in DNA: TGTGCCAGCAGTGAGCAGGGACAGCACACCGGGGAGCTGTTTTTT.

The V gene is TRBV7-9, the J gene TRBJ1-4; no clear D. Germline V lookup: CDR1 SEHNR, CDR2 FQNEAQ (reference sequence). The CDR3 is made up of 15 amino acids. V lost 1 base, J lost 7 bases, and 13 bases lay in between. DNA of the CDR3: TGTGCCAGCAGCTTAGGGAGGGCCGGATCTGAAAAACTGTTTTTT. This translates into CASSLGRAGSEKLFF.

V and J are TRBV18 and TRBJ2-7; D is possibly TRBD1 (5 bases). CDR1 is KGHSH, CDR2 LQKENI, per germline. V was cut by 3 bases and J by 0 bases, with 9 bases left in between. There are 14 residues in the CDR3. The CDR3 reads CASSPTESSYEQYF. The CDR3 DNA follows: TGTGCCAGCTCACCGACAGAGAGCTCCTACGAGCAGTACTTC.

This chain links TRBV19 with TRBJ2-3, with a possible D match to TRBD1 (8 bases). The germline V gene encodes CDR1 LNHDA and CDR2 SQIVND (reference sequence). The V end was cut by 6 bases, the J end by 2 bases, with 15 bases between. CDR3 length: 15 residues. CDR3 in amino acids: CASRDTGGATDTQYF. The CDR3 DNA is TGTGCCAGTAGGGATACAGGGGGGGCCACAGATACGCAGTATTTT.

Here the CDR3 DNA reads TGTGCCAGCAGCTTCCCTCAGGGGGTGGCGTTCGGGCGGACTGAAGCTTTCTTT. It yields the protein CASSFPQGVAFGRTEAFF. V is TRBV7-2 and J is TRBJ1-1; 7 bases match TRBD1. The CDR3 loop spans 18 amino acids. After removal of 3 bases from V and 5 bases from J, the junction contained 18 bases not matched to a gene. Germline loops: CDR1 SGHTA, CDR2 FQGNSA.

V is TRBV4-1 and J is TRBJ2-2; the D is unclear. The germline V and J ends were trimmed by 1 base and 3 bases, with 6 bases remaining between them. The CDR3 consists of 14 residues. Looked up from germline, CDR1 is MGHRA and CDR2 is YSYEKL. The CDR3 DNA is TGCGCCAGCAGCCAAGCTCCCTACACCGGGGAGCTGTTTTTT. This encodes CASSQAPYTGELFF.

This chain joins TRBV19 and TRBJ1-1, with D uncertain. Germline lookup yields CDR1 LNHDA and CDR2 SQIVND (reference sequence). V lost 9 bases and J 1 base, leaving 12 bases between the germline ends. The CDR3 totals 13 residues. CDR3 amino acids: CASSKVQNTEAFF. CDR3 DNA sequence: TGTGCCAGCTCGAAAGTACAGAACACTGAAGCTTTCTTT.

V gene TRBV5-1 combines with J gene TRBJ2-5, with a weak D call TRBD2 (5 bases). The V end lost 1 base, the J end lost 1 base, and 17 bases lay between the germline ends. In germline, CDR1 is SGHRS, CDR2 YFSETQ. The CDR3 totals 17 residues. DNA of the CDR3: TGCGCCAGCAGCTTGTTCGGTGCGGTCAGCGGCCAAGAGACCCAGTACTTC. Its protein product is CASSLFGAVSGQETQYF.

This chain uses TRBV4-3 with TRBJ1-2, with 9 bases lining up with TRBD1. CDR3 size: 15 residues. CDR1 is LGHNA, CDR2 YSLEER, per germline. Trimming cost V 4 bases and J 4 bases; bases outside gene matches: 7. The CDR3 region has the DNA TGCGCCAGCAGCCCCGGGACAGGGACAAGCTATGGCTACACCTTC. Protein: CASSPGTGTSYGYTF.

The chain recombines TRBV9 with TRBJ2-7; 8 nucleotides agree with TRBD1. CDR3 length: 14 amino acids. The germline V gene has CDR1 SGDLS and CDR2 YYNGEE. Trimming took 3 bases from V and 4 from J; bases not matched to a gene: 6. CDR3 loop: CASSEDRGSYEQYF. In DNA, the CDR3 is TGTGCCAGCAGCGAAGACAGGGGATCATACGAGCAGTACTTC.

The gene calls are TRBV7-2 and TRBJ2-5, with D perhaps matching TRBD1 (6 bases). Germline CDR1 is SGHTA and CDR2 is FQGNSA. The germline V and J ends were trimmed by 2 bases and 4 bases, with 20 bases remaining between them. The CDR3 loop spans 17 amino acids. This CDR3 reads CASSLRHRVGVGETQYF. The CDR3 nucleotides are TGTGCCAGCAGCTTAAGACACAGGGTCGGGGTAGGAGAGACCCAGTACTTC.